Below, 32 T cell receptor beta chains from the same sample are listed, as sequenced in a study of cytomegalovirus exposure and HLA in healthy donors. The method was immunoSEQ multiplex PCR; TCRdb's version includes in-frame clones alone and lacks a portion of them. The sample consists of 190,000 or so clones, approximately 82% of them appearing once. The material sequenced was PBMCs. Every receptor here comes from a woman aged 30 to 39 in good health and CMV-seropositive.

This clone has a handful of counts. The CDR3 nucleotides read TGCGCCAGCAGCCGGGACTCCACCGGGGAGCTGTTTTTT. Translation: CASSRDSTGELFF. The V and J genes are TRBV10-1 and TRBJ2-2, with D possibly being TRBD2 (6 bases). V lost 6 bases to trimming and J lost 4 bases, with 9 bases between them. The length of the CDR3 is 13 residues. Germline V CDR1 and CDR2: WNHNN, SYGVQD (reference sequence).

The chain's CDR3 is CASDSTGGNVNEQFF. As DNA, the CDR3 is TGTGCCAGCGATTCGACAGGGGGCAATGTAAATGAGCAGTTCTTC. The V gene is TRBV6-6, the J gene TRBJ2-1, with 10 bases matching TRBD1. Germline V lookup: CDR1 MNHNY, CDR2 SVGAGI (reference sequence). This CDR3 comprises 15 residues. Germline trimming cut 8 bases from V and 7 bases from J; bases unmatched to any gene: 11.

This clone has ten or more counts. This chain links TRBV7-9 with TRBJ1-2; 7 positions match TRBD1. This CDR3 is built from 13 residues. V shed 5 bases, J shed 8 bases, and the junction held 8 bases outside the gene matches. In germline, CDR1 is SEHNR, CDR2 FQNEAQ (reference sequence). CDR3 loop: CASSATGTGGYTF. CDR3 coding DNA: TGTGCCAGCAGCGCGACAGGGACTGGGGGCTACACCTTC.

The chain couples TRBV11-3 to TRBJ2-2; 9 bases fit TRBD2. CDR1 is SGHNT and CDR2 is YENEEA in the germline V gene. The CDR3 has 14 residues. V was clipped by 2 bases and J by 6 bases; unmatched bases: 1. CDR3 loop: CASSLRGRAGELFF. The CDR3 DNA reads TGTGCCAGCAGCTTACGCGGGAGGGCCGGGGAGCTGTTTTTT.

The genes are TRBV7-8 and TRBJ1-1, with D perhaps matching TRBD1 (6 bases). Germline assignment: CDR1 SGHVS and CDR2 FQNEAQ. This CDR3 region has 14 residues. V was shortened by 5 bases and J by 1 base, with 11 bases between the two germline ends. The CDR3 reads CASSQDRRNTEAFF. CDR3 nucleotides: TGTGCCAGCAGCCAGGACAGACGGAACACTGAAGCTTTCTTT.

This clone has more than one count but fewer than ten. Here the CDR3 DNA reads TGTGCCAGTAGTATCAGCAGGGTCCAAGATGGCTACACCTTC. Protein: CASSISRVQDGYTF. This chain uses TRBV19 with TRBJ1-2; tentative D call: TRBD1 (5 bases). Per the germline V gene, CDR1 is LNHDA and CDR2 is SQIVND (reference sequence). CDR3 length: 14 amino acids. The V gene lost 3 bases and the J gene lost 6 bases, with 14 bases spanning the gap.

The rearrangement joins TRBV5-1 to TRBJ1-1; D is ambiguous. Trimming cost V 1 base and J 11 bases, with 12 bases left between them. The CDR3 runs to 12 residues. Germline V gene data show CDR1 as SGHRS and CDR2 as YFSETQ. This CDR3 is CASSLTPEYAFF. DNA for the CDR3: TGCGCCAGCAGCTTGACACCCGAATACGCTTTCTTT.

The CDR3 reads CASSLMSGGQNIQYF. DNA of the CDR3: TGTGCCAGCAGTTTAATGTCGGGGGGGCAAAACATTCAGTACTTC. The genes are TRBV27 and TRBJ2-4; 8 bases match TRBD2. The germline CDR1 and CDR2 sequences are MNHEY and SMNVEV (reference sequence). This CDR3 spans 15 amino acids. V trimming: 2 bases; J trimming: 5 bases; junction bases outside the gene matches: 5.

This clone was observed once. The genes are TRBV5-1 and TRBJ2-2, with D possibly matching TRBD2 (5 bases). The germline V gene has CDR1 SGHRS and CDR2 YFSETQ. V was shortened by 2 bases and J by 7 bases, with 12 bases between the two germline ends. The CDR3 extends over 14 amino acids. The CDR3 DNA reads as TGCGCCAGCAGCTTTTCCCGGGGAGACGGGGAGCTGTTTTTT. Translated: CASSFSRGDGELFF.

The V and J genes are TRBV7-2 and TRBJ2-5; a weak D match, TRBD1 (6 bases). CDR1 SGHTA and CDR2 FQGNSA come from the germline V gene. The V end was cut by 2 bases, the J end by 1 base, with 14 bases between. The CDR3 extends over 16 amino acids. This CDR3 is CASSLLLGAGQETQYF. In DNA form, the CDR3 reads TGTGCCAGCAGCTTACTCCTGGGGGCAGGCCAAGAGACCCAGTACTTC.

This chain uses TRBV15 with TRBJ2-7, with 7 bases lining up with TRBD2. The J segment lost 0 bases and the V segment lost 1 base, leaving 15 bases of the junction unmatched. Germline V gives CDR1 LNHNV, CDR2 YYDKDF (reference sequence). The CDR3 is 19 residues long. This CDR3 is CATSRGPRLGGTFSYEQYF. In DNA, the CDR3 is TGTGCCACCAGCAGAGGCCCCCGATTGGGAGGGACCTTCTCCTACGAGCAGTACTTC.

This clone appeared a single time. V usage is TRBV27 and J usage is TRBJ2-5, with unresolved D. CDR1 and CDR2 from the germline V gene are MNHEY and SMNVEV (reference sequence). V shed 2 bases and J shed 4 bases, with 8 bases lying between them. The CDR3 consists of 13 residues. CDR3 in DNA: TGTGCCAGCAGTTTAAAGCCTGGAGAGACCCAGTACTTC. Residues: CASSLKPGETQYF.

This clone was seen a handful of times. This chain links TRBV30 with TRBJ1-1; TRBD1 aligns across 9 bases. Germline V lookup: CDR1 GTSNPN, CDR2 SVGIG (reference sequence). The CDR3 extends over 15 amino acids. With V trimmed by 4 bases and J by 0 bases, 6 bases remained unmatched. CDR3 residues: CAWKRDRAMNTEAFF. The CDR3 bases are TGTGCCTGGAAACGGGACAGGGCCATGAACACTGAAGCTTTCTTT. Complete variable domain (other parts from reference TRBV30 and TRBJ1-1): SQTIHQWPATLVQPVGSPLSLECTVEGTSNPNLYWYRQAAGRGLQLLFYSVGIGQISSEVPQNLSASRPQDRQFILSSKKLLLSDSGFYLCAWKRDRAMNTEAFFGQGTRLTVV.

V gene TRBV5-1 combines with J gene TRBJ2-7; 7 bases align to TRBD1. Germline V gives CDR1 SGHRS, CDR2 YFSETQ. The V and J ends lost 2 bases and 6 bases, in that order; junction bases with no gene match: 8. The CDR3 is 14 amino acids. The CDR3 here is CASSFRTGAGEQYF. As DNA, the CDR3 is TGCGCCAGCAGCTTTCGGACAGGAGCCGGCGAGCAGTACTTC.

Of note for this clone: This sample includes further DNA sequences coding for the same CDR3. V and J are TRBV18 and TRBJ1-1; D gene unclear. Germline CDR1 is KGHSH and CDR2 is LQKENI. CDR3 size: 11 residues. Trimming removed 6 bases from V and 5 bases from J, with 7 bases in between. The CDR3 DNA reads as TGTGCCAGCTCTGGGGAGACTGAAGCTTTCTTT. Its translation: CASSGETEAFF.

V and J are TRBV30 and TRBJ1-2; tentatively, D is TRBD1 (6 bases). The germline V gene encodes CDR1 GTSNPN and CDR2 SVGIG (reference sequence). This CDR3 is built from 14 residues. The V and J ends lost 0 bases and 8 bases respectively, with 16 bases between them. The CDR3 region is CAWSVLGRGGGYTF. DNA for the CDR3: TGTGCCTGGAGTGTATTGGGCAGGGGAGGGGGCTACACCTTC.

This chain joins TRBV15 and TRBJ2-1; maybe TRBD2 (5 bases). Germline assignment: CDR1 LNHNV and CDR2 YYDKDF (reference sequence). This CDR3 comprises 15 residues. Between the trimmed V and J ends, which lost 5 bases and 0 bases, there was a span of 11 bases. The CDR3 is CATSSSGSSYNEQFF. CDR3 in DNA: TGTGCCACCAGCTCCTCGGGGAGCTCCTACAATGAGCAGTTCTTC.

This chain links TRBV18 with TRBJ2-7; possible D gene TRBD1, 6 bases. V was pared by 3 bases and J by 3 bases, with 9 bases between. The length of the CDR3 is 13 residues. Germline V gene data show CDR1 as KGHSH and CDR2 as LQKENI. The DNA of the CDR3 is TGTGCCAGCTCACCGGGACACCTCTACGAGCAGTACTTC. Its protein is CASSPGHLYEQYF.

V is TRBV9 and J is TRBJ2-5, with D perhaps matching TRBD1 (7 bases). Germline CDR1 is SGDLS and CDR2 is YYNGEE. There are 13 residues in the CDR3. Trimming took 4 bases from V and 5 from J, leaving 12 bases between them. As DNA, the CDR3 is TGTGCCAGCAGCATACAGGGGACTGAGACCCAGTACTTC. It translates to CASSIQGTETQYF.

This sequence joins TRBV4-1 and TRBJ1-2; no clear D gene. CDR1 and CDR2 from the germline V gene are MGHRA and YSYEKL. Trimming took off 2 bases at V and 5 bases at J, with 15 bases between the two ends. CDR3 length equals 15 residues. CDR3 coding DNA: TGCGCCAGCAGCCAATACCACGGAACGGGATATGGCTACACCTTC. It encodes CASSQYHGTGYGYTF.

The rearrangement uses TRBV19 and TRBJ2-5; TRBD1 agrees at 9 bases. CDR1 LNHDA and CDR2 SQIVND come from the germline V gene (reference sequence). Trimming cost V 1 base and J 4 bases; bases outside gene matches: 7. The CDR3 loop spans 16 amino acids. CDR3 sequence: CASSIGPGQGRETQYF. CDR3 nucleotides: TGTGCCAGTAGTATAGGACCGGGACAGGGACGAGAGACCCAGTACTTC.

The V call is TRBV25-1, the J call TRBJ1-1; no reliable D call. Germline values: CDR1 MGHDK, CDR2 SYGVNS. Trimming stripped 3 bases from V and 7 bases from J, with 12 bases between. The CDR3 totals 13 residues. Here the CDR3 reads CASSENEPREAFF. The CDR3 bases are TGTGCCAGCAGTGAGAATGAGCCCCGTGAAGCTTTCTTT.

The chain recombines TRBV20-1 with TRBJ2-1, with D uncertain. This CDR3 has 11 residues. Germline CDR1 and CDR2: DFQATT and SNEGSKA (reference sequence). V was cut by 0 bases and J by 8 bases, with 5 bases left in between. CDR3 protein: CSARDSHEQFF. DNA for the CDR3: TGCAGTGCTAGAGATAGCCATGAGCAGTTCTTC.

This clone was observed a handful of times. This chain uses TRBV7-2 with TRBJ1-2, with D tentatively TRBD1 (6 bases). Per germline, CDR1 SGHTA and CDR2 FQGNSA. V lost 4 bases, J lost 7 bases, and 13 bases lay in between. This CDR3 spans 13 amino acids. In nucleotides, the CDR3 is TGTGCCAGCAGCTCTGCAGGGGCTTTTGGCTACACCTTC. It is translated as CASSSAGAFGYTF.

The V and J genes are TRBV6-5 and TRBJ2-2; no reliable D call. Germline values: CDR1 MNHEY, CDR2 SVGAGI. The CDR3 spans 14 residues. V shed 0 bases and J shed 4 bases, with 6 bases lying between them. This chain's CDR3 is CASSYSQVTGELFF. The CDR3, as DNA: TGTGCCAGCAGTTACTCCCAGGTCACCGGGGAGCTGTTTTTT.

The chain employs TRBV18 and TRBJ2-7; weak D call: TRBD1 (5 bases). CDR3 length: 13 residues. The germline V and J ends were trimmed by 2 bases and 2 bases, with 7 bases remaining between them. The germline V gene has CDR1 KGHSH and CDR2 LQKENI. The CDR3 DNA is TGTGCCAGCTCACCAACAGGACCCTACGAGCAGTACTTC. It encodes CASSPTGPYEQYF. The variable domain in full, with the rest retrieved from reference TRBV18 and TRBJ2-7, is NAGVMQNPRHLVRRRGQEARLRCSPMKGHSHVYWYRQLPEEGLKFMVYLQKENIIDESGMPKERFSAEFPKEGPSILRIQQVVRGDSAAYFCASSPTGPYEQYFGPGTRLTVT.

The rearrangement joins TRBV7-9 to TRBJ2-7; 9 bases are shared with TRBD1. V shed 3 bases and J 1 base; nucleotides not matched to a gene: 4. Germline V gene sequence: CDR1 SEHNR, CDR2 FQNEAQ (reference sequence). This CDR3 has 15 amino acids. The CDR3 loop is CASSLDRGRSYEQYF. Written as DNA, the CDR3 is TGTGCCAGCAGCTTGGACAGGGGAAGGTCCTACGAGCAGTACTTC.

V usage is TRBV5-1 and J usage is TRBJ1-1; D not resolved. The CDR3 contains 14 residues. From germline, CDR1 is SGHRS and CDR2 YFSETQ. Trimming stripped 1 base from V and 2 bases from J, with 9 bases between. DNA for the CDR3: TGCGCCAGCAGCTTGATCGGGGAAAACACTGAAGCTTTCTTT. Encoded protein: CASSLIGENTEAFF. Supplemented by reference TRBV5-1 and TRBJ1-1, the full variable domain reads KAGVTQTPRYLIKTRGQQVTLSCSPISGHRSVSWYQQTPGQGLQFLFEYFSETQRNKGNFPGRFSGRQFSNSRSEMNVSTLELGDSALYLCASSLIGENTEAFFGQGTRLTVV.

This clone was observed a single time. The chain recombines TRBV28 with TRBJ2-1, with unresolved D. V was clipped by 5 bases and J by 10 bases, with 18 bases between them. This CDR3 has 14 residues. Per germline, CDR1 MDHEN and CDR2 SYDVKM. CDR3 nucleotides: TGTGCCAGCAGTACTTCCGATATCGTGAAGGAGCAGTTCTTC. Translating it yields CASSTSDIVKEQFF.

The chain employs TRBV10-2 and TRBJ2-1; D is undetermined. Germline V gene sequence: CDR1 WSHSY, CDR2 SAAADI. The CDR3 is made up of 13 amino acids. The V end was cut by 2 bases, the J end by 13 bases, with 15 bases between. CDR3 coding DNA: TGCGCCAGCAGTGAGGGCTCGTCAGGCCGACAGTTCTTC. It yields the protein CASSEGSSGRQFF.

The chain has TRBV6-1 and TRBJ1-2; weak D call: TRBD1 (5 bases). Trimming cost V 6 bases and J 7 bases, with 18 bases left between them. CDR1 is MNHNS, CDR2 SASEGT, per germline. The CDR3 spans 14 residues. CDR3 sequence reads: CASRASGKLGGYTF. The DNA for the CDR3 is TGTGCCAGCAGGGCCTCAGGGAAATTGGGTGGCTACACCTTC.

The rearrangement joins TRBV25-1 to TRBJ2-3; the match to TRBD2 covers 14 bases. Germline CDR1 is MGHDK and CDR2 is SYGVNS. V dropped 3 bases and J dropped 2; count of bases not matched to a gene: 7. The CDR3 sequence is 18 residues long. The CDR3 reads CASSEHRLAGGLTDTQYF. CDR3 nucleotides: TGTGCCAGCAGTGAGCATCGACTAGCGGGAGGGCTCACAGATACGCAGTATTTT.